This T cell receptor (beta chain) was captured in a study of regulatory T cells in long-lasting Graves disease. Time point noted: newly diagnosed GD, antithyroid drugs for less than 3 months. Preparation of the TCR library used RNA extracted from PBMCs. An endocrinology department in Xi'an, China, recruited the patients. iRepertoire HTBI primers and Arm-PCR of CDR3 regions built TCR beta libraries. TCRdb reprocessed the multiplex PCR reads via MiXCR and lists one record per CDR3 protein. Of about 470,000 distinct CDR3 sequences listed, about 17% are singletons. There are 15 residues in the CDR3. Germline CDR1 reads MNHEY; CDR2 reads SVGEGT. J was trimmed by 0 bases and V by 4 bases; bases with no gene match: 6. Whole-study results and caveats: Persistent disease samples used TRBV28, TRBJ1-2 and TRBJ2-5 preferentially.

The sample holds many counts of this clonotype. Its target is unknown. Separately, the same data were catalogued under a study of T cells in Graves' hyperthyroidism and ophthalmopathy. From that report: Onset of ophthalmopathy came a median roughly 6.5 months after the model predicted it.

Here the sequenced sample was peripheral blood mononuclear cells (PBMCs), taken at new diagnosis, from a patient treated with antithyroid drugs. The rearrangement joins TRBV6-2 or TRBV6-3 to TRBJ2-7, with TRBD2 matching 7 bases. This TCR derives from a man aged 40-55 years with Graves disease. The CDR3 spells CASSWSTSSSYEQYF. In DNA, the CDR3 is TGTGCCAGCAGTTGGTCGACTAGCAGCTCCTACGAGCAGTACTTC.